One and the same sample provided the 10 T cell receptor beta chains below, sequenced in a study of blood T cells in healthy people across ages. PCR was performed a second time for about 7 to 12 cycles using a sample-barcoded 5' primer and a J-beta primer mix. TCRdb reprocessed the 5' RACE reads with MiXCR, giving one entry per CDR3 protein. Among hundreds of thousands of distinct CDR3 sequences listed, around 43% were seen once. Sequencing input: blood. The origin of the receptors is a man at least 80 years old in good health.

The chain links TRBV20-1 to TRBJ2-3; 12 positions match TRBD2. The germline gives CDR1 DFQATT, CDR2 SNEGSKA (reference sequence). V was clipped by 1 base and J by 0 bases; unmatched bases: 5. The CDR3 has 17 residues. The CDR3 DNA is TGCAGTGCTAGAGCGTTCGGGACTAGCGGGAGCACAGATACGCAGTATTTT. Translating it yields CSARAFGTSGSTDTQYF.

This clonotype was counted between two and nine times. The chain has TRBV15 and TRBJ1-5; D not resolved. Germline-derived CDR1 and CDR2 are LNHNV and YYDKDF (reference sequence). The ends were cut back, 5 bases at V and 3 bases at J, with 14 bases in the middle. The CDR3 sequence is 15 residues long. The CDR3 sequence: CATSGNRQFNQPQHF. The CDR3 DNA follows: TGTGCCACCAGCGGAAATAGGCAGTTCAATCAGCCCCAGCATTTT.

This clonotype occurred a few times. The CDR3: CASSLSHRVQETQYF. The CDR3 bases are TGTGCCAGCAGCCTTAGTCACAGGGTCCAAGAGACCCAGTACTTC. The chain carries TRBV7-2 and TRBJ2-5, with a possible D match to TRBD1 (6 bases). Germline loops: CDR1 SGHTA, CDR2 FQGNSA. V was cut by 5 bases and J by 1 base, with 14 bases left in between. This CDR3 comprises 15 residues. Variable domain in full (rest from reference TRBV7-2 and TRBJ2-5): GAGVSQSPSNKVTEKGKDVELRCDPISGHTALYWYRQSLGQGLEFLIYFQGNSAPDKSGLPSDRFSAERTGGSVSTLTIQRTQQEDSAVYLCASSLSHRVQETQYFGPGTRLLVL.

This clonotype was seen at least ten times. J is TRBJ2-5 and V is TRBV29-1, with 7 bases fitting TRBD1. J lost 4 bases, V lost 3 bases, and 5 bases had no gene match. Germline CDR1 and CDR2: SQVTM and ANQGSEA. The CDR3 has 13 amino acids. The CDR3 coding sequence is TGCAGCGTTGATAGGGGGCGAGGAGAGACCCAGTACTTC. As protein: CSVDRGRGETQYF.

This clonotype was observed a handful of times. This chain connects TRBV6-2 or TRBV6-3 to TRBJ2-3; the D call may be TRBD1 or TRBD2 (6 bases each). The CDR3 is 11 amino acids. Looked up from germline, CDR1 is MNHEY and CDR2 is SVGEGT. V was clipped by 10 bases and J by 8 bases, with 13 bases between them. This chain's CDR3 is CAIEGGSTQYF. The CDR3 DNA reads TGTGCCATAGAAGGGGGGAGTACGCAGTATTTT.

This clonotype has a handful of counts. The rearrangement uses TRBV4-2 and TRBJ2-7; 7 nucleotides line up with TRBD2. This CDR3 spans 16 amino acids. Germline V gene data show CDR1 as LGHNA and CDR2 as YNFKEQ. Losses at the gene ends were 2 bases for V and 3 bases for J; bases not matched to a gene: 10. The CDR3 DNA reads TGTGCCAGCAGCCAACCGGTAGCAGGCGGGGGCTACGAGCAGTACTTC. Residues: CASSQPVAGGGYEQYF.

CDR3 protein: CAIRIQGGYNEQFF. The CDR3 DNA sequence: TGTGCCATCCGTATACAGGGGGGCTACAATGAGCAGTTCTTC. The J gene is TRBJ2-1, the V gene TRBV10-3; 8 nucleotides line up with TRBD1. The V gene's germline CDR1 is ENHRY and CDR2 SYGVKD. With 8 bases clipped from V and 3 bases from J, the junction kept 6 bases outside the gene matches. The CDR3 totals 14 residues.

This clonotype was seen only once. The chain has TRBV11-2 and TRBJ2-7, with D perhaps matching TRBD1 (6 bases). The V end lost 2 bases, the J end lost 1 base, and 21 bases lay between the germline ends. CDR1 and CDR2 (germline): SGHAT, FQNNGV. This CDR3 spans 18 amino acids. The CDR3 loop reads CASSLTQLGGGHSYEQYF. The CDR3 nucleotides are TGTGCCAGCAGCTTAACTCAATTAGGTGGGGGACATTCCTACGAGCAGTACTTC.

The chain recombines TRBV4-3 with TRBJ2-1; D might be TRBD2 (6 bases). The V end was cut by 0 bases, the J end by 4 bases, with 13 bases between. Germline CDR1 LGHNA, CDR2 YSLEER. CDR3 length: 16 residues. CDR3 bases: TGCGCCAGCAGCCAAGATCTTGCGGGACCTTACAATGAGCAGTTCTTC. This gives the protein CASSQDLAGPYNEQFF.

J is TRBJ1-2 and V is TRBV12-3 or TRBV12-4; a possible D gene is TRBD1 (6 bases). Trimming stripped 6 bases from V and 4 bases from J, with 9 bases between. CDR3 length equals 12 residues. The CDR3 here is CASSKDSYGYTF. In DNA form, the CDR3 reads TGTGCCAGCAGCAAGGACAGCTATGGCTACACCTTC.